Shown below are 23 T cell receptor beta chains from a single sample sequenced in a study of chemoradiotherapy in HPV16-positive cancers. The method was immunoSEQ multiplex PCR; TCRdb's version includes in-frame clones alone and lacks a portion of them. The table records fewer than 15,000 clones, about 60% of them present only once. Collection of the sample occurred from a patient who underwent chemoradiotherapy. Source of these receptors: a human donor with HPV-associated anogenital cancer.

There are a few counts of this clone. This chain joins TRBV7-9 and TRBJ2-5, with TRBD2 as a possible D gene (5 bases). Germline assignment: CDR1 SEHNR and CDR2 FQNEAQ (reference sequence). V was pared by 5 bases and J by 4 bases, with 14 bases between. This CDR3 region has 14 residues. This CDR3 reads CASSPSVAGETQYF. The CDR3, as DNA: TGTGCCAGCAGCCCAAGTGTGGCGGGAGAGACCCAGTACTTC.

This clone was picked up a small number of times. The J gene is TRBJ2-1, the V gene TRBV7-8, with TRBD2 identical over 10 bases. Germline CDR1 SGHVS, CDR2 FQNEAQ. Unmatched junction bases numbered 13, after V lost 7 bases and J lost 10 bases. The length of the CDR3 is 15 residues. CDR3 sequence (DNA): TGTGCCAGCACCCCAGCGGGGGGGAACTCGTGGGAGCAGTTCTTC. It encodes CASTPAGGNSWEQFF.

The rearrangement uses TRBV18 and TRBJ2-3; TRBD1 matches 10 bases. The CDR3 loop spans 17 amino acids. CDR1 and CDR2 (germline): KGHSH, LQKENI. V trimming: 3 bases; J trimming: 0 bases; junction bases outside the gene matches: 6. CDR3 DNA sequence: TGTGCCAGCTCACCGCGGGACAGGGGACTTAGCACAGATACGCAGTATTTT. It is translated as CASSPRDRGLSTDTQYF. Full variable domain (missing parts from reference TRBV18 and TRBJ2-3): NAGVMQNPRHLVRRRGQEARLRCSPMKGHSHVYWYRQLPEEGLKFMVYLQKENIIDESGMPKERFSAEFPKEGPSILRIQQVVRGDSAAYFCASSPRDRGLSTDTQYFGPGTRLTVL.

This sequence joins TRBV14 and TRBJ1-2; tentative D call: TRBD1 (5 bases). Germline CDR1 reads SGHDN; CDR2 reads FVKESK. V was cut by 4 bases and J by 0 bases, with 12 bases left in between. This CDR3 contains 15 residues. The CDR3 region is CASSPTTAANYGYTF. The CDR3 region has the DNA TGTGCCAGCAGCCCGACGACAGCAGCTAACTATGGCTACACCTTC.

The chain is built from TRBV27 and TRBJ2-7; 7 nucleotides align to TRBD2. CDR1 is MNHEY and CDR2 is SMNVEV in the germline V gene (reference sequence). The V and J ends lost 2 bases and 5 bases, in that order; junction bases with no gene match: 3. The CDR3 spans 13 residues. CDR3 nucleotides: TGTGCCAGCAGTTTAAGGGAGGGAGACGAGCAGTACTTC. Its protein is CASSLREGDEQYF.

The chain is built from TRBV6-5 and TRBJ1-1; 7 positions agree with TRBD1. V lost 6 bases, J lost 6 bases, and 10 bases stayed unmatched. Germline-derived CDR1 and CDR2 are MNHEY and SVGAGI. This CDR3 has 14 amino acids. In DNA, the CDR3 is TGTGCCAGCAGGACCAGGGGGTCGTTGGCTGAAGCTTTCTTT. Translating it yields CASRTRGSLAEAFF.

This clone was observed a few times. The gene calls are TRBV18 and TRBJ1-5; D possibly corresponds to TRBD1 (6 bases). This CDR3 has 15 residues. Germline V lookup: CDR1 KGHSH, CDR2 LQKENI. Trimming removed 3 bases at V and 5 bases at J, with 14 bases between. CDR3: CASSPIGGRDQPQHF. CDR3 coding DNA: TGTGCCAGCTCACCCATCGGGGGGCGAGATCAGCCCCAGCATTTT.

The chain carries TRBV10-3 and TRBJ2-3; D is possibly TRBD1 (7 bases). V lost 4 bases and J 2 bases, leaving 10 bases between the germline ends. Germline CDR1 ENHRY, CDR2 SYGVKD. This CDR3 has 14 amino acids. The CDR3 bases are TGTGCCATCAGTGCAGGGGGGACCACAGATACGCAGTATTTT. Encoded protein: CAISAGGTTDTQYF.

The chain combines TRBV5-1 with TRBJ1-5; D gene unclear. The germline gives CDR1 SGHRS, CDR2 YFSETQ. The V gene lost 0 bases and the J gene lost 2 bases, with 6 bases spanning the gap. The CDR3 covers 14 residues. The DNA for the CDR3 is TGCGCCAGCAGCTTGGATTTCCGCAATCAGCCCCAGCATTTT. It yields the protein CASSLDFRNQPQHF.

This clone was seen a few times. For the CDR3, the DNA is TGTGCCAGCAGTCAGGACGTTCCACCCCTCCACTTT. It encodes CASSQDVPPLHF. V gene TRBV2 combines with J gene TRBJ1-6; D unclear. Germline values: CDR1 SNHLY, CDR2 FYNNEI. This CDR3 region has 12 residues. The V and J ends lost 5 bases and 11 bases respectively, with 10 bases between them.

This chain joins TRBV7-2 and TRBJ1-4; D perhaps matches TRBD1 (5 bases). Germline lookup yields CDR1 SGHTA and CDR2 FQGNSA. The CDR3 is made up of 14 amino acids. V shed 3 bases and J shed 7 bases, with 12 bases lying between them. CDR3 loop: CASSLQGTSEKLFF. The CDR3 DNA reads as TGTGCCAGCAGCTTGCAAGGGACGAGTGAAAAACTGTTTTTT.

The chain combines TRBV27 with TRBJ1-1; D gene unclear. This CDR3 contains 14 residues. V was trimmed by 3 bases and J by 0 bases, leaving 8 bases between them. The germline gives CDR1 MNHEY, CDR2 SMNVEV (reference sequence). DNA for the CDR3: TGTGCCAGCAGTTTCGGAGGGCTGAACACTGAAGCTTTCTTT. The encoded protein is CASSFGGLNTEAFF.

The J gene is TRBJ2-1, the V gene TRBV29-1; TRBD1 agrees at 7 bases. V trimming: 6 bases; J trimming: 1 base; junction bases outside the gene matches: 6. CDR1 SQVTM and CDR2 ANQGSEA come from the germline V gene. CDR3 size: 14 residues. CDR3 DNA: TGCAGCGTAAATGACAGGGTTTCCTACAATGAGCAGTTCTTC. Its protein is CSVNDRVSYNEQFF.

V and J are TRBV7-2 and TRBJ1-2, with D perhaps TRBD1 (5 bases). The CDR3 loop spans 13 amino acids. Trimming shortened V by 4 bases and J by 12 bases, and 18 bases separated the two germline ends. Germline V lookup: CDR1 SGHTA, CDR2 FQGNSA. This CDR3 reads CASSSSSGIGDTF. DNA for the CDR3: TGTGCCAGCAGCTCGTCGTCGGGGATAGGGGACACCTTC. Looking up the rest from reference TRBV7-2 and TRBJ1-2 gives the full variable domain: GAGVSQSPSNKVTEKGKDVELRCDPISGHTALYWYRQSLGQGLEFLIYFQGNSAPDKSGLPSDRFSAERTGGSVSTLTIQRTQQEDSAVYLCASSSSSGIGDTFGSGTRLTVV.

The rearrangement joins TRBV7-8 to TRBJ2-5; 11 bases match TRBD1. The ends lost 8 bases at V and 2 bases at J; junction bases unmatched: 1. Germline V gene sequence: CDR1 SGHVS, CDR2 FQNEAQ. The CDR3 is 13 residues long. This CDR3 reads CASGQGAQETQYF. CDR3 nucleotides: TGTGCCAGCGGACAGGGGGCGCAAGAGACCCAGTACTTC.

This sequence joins TRBV6-5 and TRBJ2-1, with 12 bases identical to TRBD2. V lost 5 bases, J lost 6 bases, and 2 bases stayed unmatched. From germline, CDR1 is MNHEY and CDR2 SVGAGI. CDR3 length: 14 amino acids. CDR3 DNA: TGTGCCAGCAGTACTAGCGGGGGGTTCAATGAGCAGTTCTTC. Its protein is CASSTSGGFNEQFF.

The V and J genes are TRBV4-1 and TRBJ1-6, with no clear D. The V and J ends lost 2 bases and 9 bases respectively, with 11 bases between them. The CDR3 is made up of 14 amino acids. Germline V gene sequence: CDR1 MGHRA, CDR2 YSYEKL. For the CDR3, the DNA is TGCGCCAGCAGCCAATCGGAGGCGAGTTCACCCCTCCACTTT. It yields the protein CASSQSEASSPLHF.

The chain recombines TRBV5-1 with TRBJ2-2; D not certain. Trimming removed 2 bases from V and 0 bases from J, with 5 bases in between. This CDR3 is 14 amino acids long. The germline V gene encodes CDR1 SGHRS and CDR2 YFSETQ. The CDR3, as DNA: TGCGCCAGCAGCTTAACAGCGAACACCGGGGAGCTGTTTTTT. Its translation: CASSLTANTGELFF. Together with reference TRBV5-1 and TRBJ2-2, the CDR3 gives the full variable domain: KAGVTQTPRYLIKTRGQQVTLSCSPISGHRSVSWYQQTPGQGLQFLFEYFSETQRNKGNFPGRFSGRQFSNSRSEMNVSTLELGDSALYLCASSLTANTGELFFGEGSRLTVL.

The rearrangement uses TRBV7-2 and TRBJ2-6; 10 positions agree with TRBD1. The CDR3 totals 17 residues. Trimming at V came to 5 bases and at J to 0 bases, leaving 4 bases not matched to a gene. Germline V gene lookup returns CDR1 SGHTA and CDR2 FQGNSA. The CDR3 protein is CASSPDRGLSGANVLTF. The CDR3 coding sequence is TGTGCCAGCAGCCCCGACAGGGGGCTCTCTGGGGCCAACGTCCTGACTTTC.

CDR3 in DNA: TGTGCCATCAGTGAGCCGCGATCGGATACGCAGTATTTT. Protein sequence: CAISEPRSDTQYF. The chain joins TRBV10-3 to TRBJ2-3; D gene unclear. Trimming left V 2 bases short and J 6 bases short, with 9 bases between. CDR1 is ENHRY and CDR2 is SYGVKD in the germline V gene. This CDR3 is built from 13 residues.

This clone was recorded a few times. This chain uses TRBV15 with TRBJ1-3; D remains ambiguous. Germline V CDR1 and CDR2: LNHNV, YYDKDF (reference sequence). The length of the CDR3 is 13 residues. Deletions cut 5 bases from V and 4 bases from J, with 9 bases between. The CDR3 is CATSALGGNTIYF. CDR3 DNA: TGTGCCACCAGCGCCCTGGGGGGAAACACCATATATTTT.

This clone was seen a handful of times. This sequence joins TRBV7-2 and TRBJ2-7; no firm D call. The CDR3 covers 14 residues. The V end was cut by 3 bases, the J end by 2 bases, with 11 bases between. Looked up from germline, CDR1 is SGHTA and CDR2 is FQGNSA. Here the CDR3 reads CASSFNGGPYEQYF. The CDR3 DNA sequence: TGTGCCAGCAGCTTTAATGGTGGTCCCTACGAGCAGTACTTC. Complete variable domain (other parts from reference TRBV7-2 and TRBJ2-7): GAGVSQSPSNKVTEKGKDVELRCDPISGHTALYWYRQSLGQGLEFLIYFQGNSAPDKSGLPSDRFSAERTGGSVSTLTIQRTQQEDSAVYLCASSFNGGPYEQYFGPGTRLTVT.

Worth noting for this clone: In the same sample, other DNA sequences code for this CDR3. CDR3 coding DNA: TGTGCCAGCAGCGTTGCCGGTAGTCCGGCAGATACGCAGTATTTT. This gives the protein CASSVAGSPADTQYF. The chain employs TRBV9 and TRBJ2-3; D is undetermined. Germline CDR1 reads SGDLS; CDR2 reads YYNGEE. This CDR3 region has 15 residues. Trimming stripped 2 bases from V and 4 bases from J, with 14 bases between.